The rows below give T cell receptor beta chains drawn from one sample of a study of spatial heterogeneity in lung cancer. Using its own MiXCR run on the 5' RACE reads, TCRdb lists one record per CDR3 protein. The sample shows some 25,000 distinct CDR3 sequences, about 13% of them seen only once. Sequencing was performed on PBMCs, taken at surgery. All receptors derive from a female donor with early-stage non-small cell lung cancer. The CDR3 runs from the conserved cysteine through the conserved F or W.

CDR3aa: CASSDSSTASYNEQFF
v_gene: TRBV6-4
j_gene: TRBJ2-1

CDR3aa: CATKRQNTLEAFF
v_gene: TRBV28
j_gene: TRBJ1-1

CDR3aa: CASSLTGMNTEAFF
v_gene: TRBV27
j_gene: TRBJ1-1

CDR3aa: CAATTDAYEQYF
v_gene: TRBV15
j_gene: TRBJ2-7

CDR3aa: CSASDSYEQYF
v_gene: TRBV20-1
j_gene: TRBJ2-7

CDR3aa: CASSRTARPPSPLHF
v_gene: TRBV7-2
j_gene: TRBJ1-6

CDR3aa: CASSATGTGGGEQFF
v_gene: TRBV9
j_gene: TRBJ2-1

CDR3aa: CASSPQTDTQYF
v_gene: TRBV13
j_gene: TRBJ2-3

CDR3aa: CASSTLIPGGGEKLFF
v_gene: TRBV28
j_gene: TRBJ1-4

CDR3aa: CASSGGQGSNYGYTF
v_gene: TRBV25-1
j_gene: TRBJ1-2

CDR3aa: CAWSPGQLNTGELFF
v_gene: TRBV30
j_gene: TRBJ2-2

CDR3aa: CASSFEGLLSYNSPLHF
v_gene: TRBV27
j_gene: TRBJ1-6

CDR3aa: CASSLFREQYF
v_gene: TRBV12-3/TRBV12-4
j_gene: TRBJ2-7

CDR3aa: CSARTGGVETQYF
v_gene: TRBV20-1
j_gene: TRBJ2-5

CDR3aa: CASSQDLGGAGQPQHF
v_gene: TRBV4-3
j_gene: TRBJ1-5

CDR3aa: CASSQGVDPRDEQFF
v_gene: TRBV4-1
j_gene: TRBJ2-1

CDR3aa: CASSEPLPGPGRQFF
v_gene: TRBV6-1
j_gene: TRBJ2-1

CDR3aa: CSARDPGSPLHF
v_gene: TRBV20-1
j_gene: TRBJ1-6

CDR3aa: CASSPSQVNTEAFF
v_gene: TRBV28
j_gene: TRBJ1-1

CDR3aa: CASSLIEGTEQFF
v_gene: TRBV11-2
j_gene: TRBJ2-1

CDR3aa: CASSAPGRGMNTEAFF
v_gene: TRBV9
j_gene: TRBJ1-1

CDR3aa: CASRLAVTDTQYF
v_gene: TRBV7-2
j_gene: TRBJ2-3

CDR3aa: CSVDGLAFFEQFF
v_gene: TRBV29-1
j_gene: TRBJ2-1

CDR3aa: CASSFLAGQSNEKLFF
v_gene: TRBV7-9
j_gene: TRBJ1-4

CDR3aa: CASSQDTGLETQYF
v_gene: TRBV3-1
j_gene: TRBJ2-5

CDR3aa: CASSSGQYYGYTF
v_gene: TRBV7-2
j_gene: TRBJ1-2

CDR3aa: CASSQARSGGAQYF
v_gene: TRBV3-1
j_gene: TRBJ2-5

CDR3aa: CSVEGGGVTPYNEQFF
v_gene: TRBV29-1
j_gene: TRBJ2-1

CDR3aa: CAISDWTSLETQYF
v_gene: TRBV10-3
j_gene: TRBJ2-5